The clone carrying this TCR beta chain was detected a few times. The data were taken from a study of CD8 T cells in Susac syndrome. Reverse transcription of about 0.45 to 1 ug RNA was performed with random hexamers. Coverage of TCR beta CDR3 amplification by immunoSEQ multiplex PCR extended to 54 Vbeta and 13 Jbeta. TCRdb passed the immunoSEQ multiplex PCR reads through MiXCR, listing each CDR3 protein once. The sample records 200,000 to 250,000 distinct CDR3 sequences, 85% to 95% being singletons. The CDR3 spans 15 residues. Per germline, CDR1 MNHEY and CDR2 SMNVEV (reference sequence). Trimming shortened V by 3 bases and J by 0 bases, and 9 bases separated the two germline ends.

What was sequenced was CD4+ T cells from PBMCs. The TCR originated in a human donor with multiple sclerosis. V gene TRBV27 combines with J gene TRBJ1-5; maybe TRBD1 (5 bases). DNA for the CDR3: TGTGCCAGCAGTTTGGCAGGGCATAGCAATCAGCCCCAGCATTTT. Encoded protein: CASSLAGHSNQPQHF.